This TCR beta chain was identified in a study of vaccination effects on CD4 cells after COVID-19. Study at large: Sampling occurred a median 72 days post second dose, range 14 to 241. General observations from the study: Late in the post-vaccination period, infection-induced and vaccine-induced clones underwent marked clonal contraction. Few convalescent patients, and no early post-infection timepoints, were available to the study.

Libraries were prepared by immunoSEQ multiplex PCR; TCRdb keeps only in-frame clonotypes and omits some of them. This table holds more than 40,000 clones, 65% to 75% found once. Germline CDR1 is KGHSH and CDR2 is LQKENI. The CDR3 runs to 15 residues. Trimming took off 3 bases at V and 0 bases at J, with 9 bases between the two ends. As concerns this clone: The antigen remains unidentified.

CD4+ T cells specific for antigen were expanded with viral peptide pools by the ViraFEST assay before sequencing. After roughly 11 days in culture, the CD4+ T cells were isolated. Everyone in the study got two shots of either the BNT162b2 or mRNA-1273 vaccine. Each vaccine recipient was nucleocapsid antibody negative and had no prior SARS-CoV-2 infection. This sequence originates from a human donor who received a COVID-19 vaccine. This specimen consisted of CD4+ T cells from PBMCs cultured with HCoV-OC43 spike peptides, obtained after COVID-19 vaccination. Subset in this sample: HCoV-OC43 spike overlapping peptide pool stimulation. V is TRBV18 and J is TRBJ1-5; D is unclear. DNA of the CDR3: TGTGCCAGCTCACCGAAGTCGAATAGCAATCAGCCCCAGCATTTT. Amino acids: CASSPKSNSNQPQHF.